A single sample gave rise to the 10 T cell receptor beta chains below, sequenced in a study of cytotoxic CD8 clonotypes in ibrutinib-treated CLL. Libraries were prepared by immunoSEQ multiplex PCR; TCRdb keeps only in-frame clonotypes and omits some of them. Of 150,000 to 200,000 clones in the sample, approximately 91% were seen once. Sample: PBMCs, taken at disease progression, from a patient treated with ibrutinib. All receptors come from a human donor with chronic lymphocytic leukemia.

In this sample, this clone turned up a few times. The chain carries TRBV9 and TRBJ1-1; D might be TRBD1 (5 bases). The CDR3 has 14 amino acids. Trimming pared 2 bases from V and 2 bases from J, leaving 10 bases between. The germline V gene encodes CDR1 SGDLS and CDR2 YYNGEE. DNA for the CDR3: TGTGCCAGCAGCGTTTCAGGGATCAACACTGAAGCTTTCTTT. Its protein product is CASSVSGINTEAFF.

This rearrangement joins TRBV30 to TRBJ2-5; 10 nucleotides agree with TRBD2. Germline loops: CDR1 GTSNPN, CDR2 SVGIG (reference sequence). J was trimmed by 3 bases and V by 2 bases; bases with no gene match: 9. The CDR3 consists of 16 residues. The CDR3 protein is CAWSQPVSGRKETQYF. CDR3 DNA sequence: TGTGCCTGGAGTCAACCGGTTAGCGGGAGGAAAGAGACCCAGTACTTC. Full variable domain (rest looked up from reference TRBV30 and TRBJ2-5): SQTIHQWPATLVQPVGSPLSLECTVEGTSNPNLYWYRQAAGRGLQLLFYSVGIGQISSEVPQNLSASRPQDRQFILSSKKLLLSDSGFYLCAWSQPVSGRKETQYFGPGTRLLVL.

CDR3 region: CASSLALGYTIYEQYF. CDR3 bases: TGTGCCAGCAGCTTAGCGCTGGGCTATACTATTTACGAGCAGTACTTC. The chain uses TRBV7-2 and TRBJ2-7; D remains ambiguous. CDR1 SGHTA and CDR2 FQGNSA come from the germline V gene. This CDR3 spans 16 amino acids. Trimming took 0 bases from V and 4 from J, leaving 16 bases between them.

The chain is built from TRBV11-1 and TRBJ2-2, with D perhaps TRBD2 (6 bases). CDR1 and CDR2 (germline): SGHAT, FQDESV (reference sequence). CDR3 length: 16 amino acids. Trimming cost V 1 base and J 4 bases, with 13 bases left between them. CDR3 sequence (DNA): TGTGCCAGCAGCTTAGGTTACGGGAGCTTCACCGGGGAGCTGTTTTTT. Its translation is CASSLGYGSFTGELFF.

With regard to this clone: Germline is not matched at one junction end, which may reflect a read error. The V call is TRBV6-5, the J call TRBJ1-1; 8 nucleotides align to TRBD1. Germline CDR1 and CDR2: MNHEY and SVGAGI. This CDR3 is 12 amino acids long. The CDR3 spells CACRGLGTEAFF. The CDR3 DNA reads as TGTGCCTGCAGGGGGCTTGGGACTGAAGCTTTCTTT.

The V and J genes are TRBV16 and TRBJ2-7, with no clear D. The length of the CDR3 is 15 residues. Germline assignment: CDR1 KGHSY and CDR2 FQNENV. Trimming took off 2 bases at V and 3 bases at J, with 14 bases between the two ends. The CDR3 loop is CASSQGRSEIYEQYF. The CDR3 DNA reads TGTGCCAGCAGCCAAGGCAGATCGGAGATCTACGAGCAGTACTTC.

The chain carries TRBV19 and TRBJ1-2; TRBD1 matches 10 bases. Germline CDR1 LNHDA, CDR2 SQIVND (reference sequence). The CDR3 totals 20 residues. The junction had 21 bases not matched to a gene; V was cut back by 4 bases and J by 4 bases. The CDR3 region is CASSTGQGLSPLGSTYGYTF. As DNA, the CDR3 is TGTGCCAGTAGTACGGGACAGGGGTTGAGCCCCCTAGGTTCCACCTATGGCTACACCTTC.

The CDR3, as DNA: TGTGCCAGCAGTTACATAAGGGACGAGCAGTACTTC. This encodes CASSYIRDEQYF. The chain couples TRBV6-6 to TRBJ2-7; D not certain. Germline loops: CDR1 MNHNY, CDR2 SVGAGI (reference sequence). V shed 2 bases and J shed 5 bases, with 7 bases lying between them. The CDR3 spans 12 residues.

The chain has TRBV27 and TRBJ1-1; possibly TRBD1 for D (5 bases). The CDR3 is 12 amino acids. Germline assignment: CDR1 MNHEY and CDR2 SMNVEV (reference sequence). V gave up 3 bases and J gave up 10 bases, with 12 bases separating them. The CDR3 DNA is TGTGCCAGCAGTTTGTCAGGGAGCCGAGCTTTCTTT. Its protein product is CASSLSGSRAFF.

By share, this clone counts as medium-sized. The rearrangement uses TRBV4-2 and TRBJ2-1, with D possibly called TRBD1 or TRBD2 (5 bases each). Germline assignment: CDR1 LGHNA and CDR2 YNFKEQ. The CDR3 runs to 16 residues. The V end was cut by 4 bases, the J end by 2 bases, with 15 bases between. The CDR3 nucleotides read TGTGCCAGCAGCCCCCGGGGCGTAGAAACCTACAATGAGCAGTTCTTC. Protein product: CASSPRGVETYNEQFF.